This T cell receptor beta chain derives from a study of T cell responses to AZD1222 COVID-19 vaccine. Findings of the study overall: Seropositive AZD1222 recipients at baseline numbered only six or seven.

The data were produced by immunoSEQ multiplex PCR, yet TCRdb's version contains in-frame clones alone and is incomplete. The sample contains approximately 190,000 clones, approximately 93% of which appear only once. Germline assignment: CDR1 SQVTM and CDR2 ANQGSEA. Trimming cost V 4 bases and J 8 bases, with 8 bases left between them. This CDR3 is built from 10 residues. As concerns this clone: Its cognate antigen is unknown.

The chain combines TRBV29-1 with TRBJ1-2; TRBD1 might be the D (5 bases). The sample in question was peripheral blood, obtained 28 days after the second AZD1222 dose. The origin of this receptor is an adult who received the AZD1222 COVID-19 vaccine. The CDR3 loop is CSVGQGGYTF. In DNA form, the CDR3 reads TGCAGCGTTGGCCAGGGAGGCTACACCTTC.